A selection of T cell receptor beta chains follows, all from one sample in a study of a mutant IDH1 vaccine in newly diagnosed glioma. Using immunoSEQ multiplex PCR, the repertoire was profiled, and TCRdb retains in-frame clones only, with some absent. This sample carries 29,000 or so clones, about 76% of them seen once, and the ten largest clones take around 7.6%. These receptors' antigens are unknown. Source: PBMCs, taken from a glioma patient whose treatment included an IDH1 peptide vaccine. Source of these receptors: a middle-aged man with glioma. Both conserved end residues are part of each CDR3. A D gene is named only where the DNA matches it firmly. Clone size appears in some rows only: once, few, many, or a class for an expanded clone.

>TRBJ2-1|once|-|TRBV2
CASRAGRNEQFF
TGTGCCAGCAGGGCGGGGAGGAATGAGCAGTTCTTC
>TRBJ1-2|-|-|TRBV7-2
CASSLGTLNYGYTF
TGTGCCAGCAGCTTAGGGACACTTAACTATGGCTACACCTTC
>TRBJ1-3|-|-|TRBV5-4
CASSLRSSGNTIYF
TGTGCCAGCAGCTTGCGCAGCTCTGGAAACACCATATATTTT
>TRBJ1-6|-|TRBD1|TRBV7-2
CASSSQGAHSPLHF
TGTGCCAGCAGCTCCCAGGGGGCCCATTCACCCCTCCACTTT
>TRBJ1-2|-|-|TRBV5-6
CASSLGGDGYTF
TGTGCCAGCTCTTTGGGGGGAGACGGCTACACCTTC
>TRBJ1-1|-|-|TRBV5-1
CASSFRTDRGEAFF
TGCGCCAGCAGCTTTAGGACAGATCGGGGTGAAGCTTTCTTT
>TRBJ2-3|-|-|TRBV15
CATSSSGFSQYF
TGTGCCACCAGCAGCTCGGGTTTCTCGCAGTATTTT
>TRBJ1-5|once|TRBD1|TRBV6-6
CASSYTPDRTNQPQHF
TGTGCCAGCAGTTACACACCGGACAGGACGAATCAGCCCCAGCATTTT
>TRBJ1-1|-|-|TRBV4-3
CASSRSRGIESTEAFF
TGCGCCAGCAGCCGAAGCAGGGGAATTGAGAGCACTGAAGCTTTCTTT
>TRBJ2-1|few|-|TRBV7-9
CASSYSGLGLNEQFF
TGTGCCAGCAGCTATTCAGGATTGGGATTGAATGAGCAGTTCTTC
>TRBJ1-1|-|-|TRBV11-2
CASSLYGGGGTEAFF
TGTGCCAGCAGCTTATATGGGGGAGGTGGCACTGAAGCTTTCTTT
>TRBJ2-2|-|-|TRBV19
CASSIGRTGVSTGELFF
TGTGCCAGTAGTATTGGTCGTACTGGCGTTTCTACCGGGGAGCTGTTTTTT
>TRBJ1-2|-|-|TRBV4-3
CASSPGGASVGYTF
TGCGCCAGCAGCCCAGGAGGGGCCTCAGTGGGCTACACCTTC
>TRBJ1-2|-|-|TRBV20-1
CSAVQGNGYTF
TGCAGTGCTGTACAGGGAAATGGCTACACCTTC
>TRBJ2-2|-|-|TRBV10-3
CAISEGAGELFF
TGTGCCATCAGTGAGGGAGCCGGGGAGCTGTTTTTT
>TRBJ2-3|-|-|TRBV6-1
CASSEASHQGTQYF
TGTGCCAGCAGTGAGGCCTCACACCAGGGAACGCAGTATTTT
>TRBJ2-5|-|-|TRBV18
CASSPGHGGQETQYF
TGTGCCAGCTCACCAGGGCACGGGGGACAAGAGACCCAGTACTTC
>TRBJ2-7|medium-sized|TRBD2|TRBV7-4
CASSPSRGLASFYEQYF
TGTGCCAGCAGCCCATCCCGAGGACTAGCAAGCTTCTACGAGCAGTACTTC
>TRBJ1-1|-|-|TRBV5-5
CASSLFISNTEAFF
TGTGCCAGCAGTTTGTTCATTTCGAACACTGAAGCTTTCTTT
>TRBJ2-7|-|TRBD1|TRBV28
CASSLAGGGVLYEQYF
TGTGCCAGCAGTTTAGCAGGGGGCGGGGTCCTCTACGAGCAGTACTTC
>TRBJ1-4|once|-|TRBV6-1
CACSGQSNEKLFF
TGTGCCTGCTCAGGACAGTCTAATGAAAAACTGTTTTTT
>TRBJ1-5|-|TRBD1|TRBV6-5
CASSLTQGFQPQHF
TGTGCCAGCAGTTTAACACAGGGGTTTCAGCCCCAGCATTTT
>TRBJ2-7|-|-|TRBV27
CASSFWGSYEQYF
TGTGCCAGCAGTTTTTGGGGTTCCTACGAGCAGTACTTC
>TRBJ1-2|-|TRBD1|TRBV27
CASSRDRNYGYTF
TGTGCCAGCAGCCGGGACAGGAACTATGGCTACACCTTC
>TRBJ2-7|-|TRBD1|TRBV10-3
CAISESTGVEDEQYF
TGTGCCATCAGTGAGTCTACAGGGGTCGAAGACGAGCAGTACTTC
>TRBJ2-7|-|-|TRBV6-6
CASSYSDTDSGFEQYF
TGTGCCAGCAGTTACTCTGATACGGACAGCGGATTCGAGCAGTACTTC
>TRBJ1-4|once|-|TRBV7-2
CASTLGYGRSYKLFF
TGTGCCAGCACCCTGGGCTACGGACGTTCGTATAAACTGTTTTTT
>TRBJ2-1|once|-|TRBV6-5
CASTTRNGEQFF
TGTGCCAGCACTACCAGAAACGGTGAGCAGTTCTTC
>TRBJ1-1|-|-|TRBV30
CAWTYEGLVTEAFF
TGTGCCTGGACCTACGAGGGGTTGGTCACTGAAGCTTTCTTT